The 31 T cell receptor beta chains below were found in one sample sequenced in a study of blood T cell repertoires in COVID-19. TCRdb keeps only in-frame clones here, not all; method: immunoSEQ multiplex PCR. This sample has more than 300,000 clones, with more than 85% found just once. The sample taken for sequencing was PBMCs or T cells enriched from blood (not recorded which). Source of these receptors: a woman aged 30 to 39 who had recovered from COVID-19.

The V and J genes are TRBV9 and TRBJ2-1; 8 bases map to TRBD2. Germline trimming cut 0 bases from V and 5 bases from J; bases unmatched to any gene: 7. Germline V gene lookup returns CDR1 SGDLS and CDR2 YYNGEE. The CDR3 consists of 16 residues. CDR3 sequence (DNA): TGTGCCAGCAGCGTAGATACGGGGGGGTTGAACAATGAGCAGTTCTTC. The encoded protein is CASSVDTGGLNNEQFF. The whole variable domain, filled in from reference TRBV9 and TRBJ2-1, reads DSGVTQTPKHLITATGQRVTLRCSPRSGDLSVYWYQQSLDQGLQFLIQYYNGEERAKGNILERFSAQQFPDLHSELNLSSLELGDSALYFCASSVDTGGLNNEQFFGPGTRLTVL.

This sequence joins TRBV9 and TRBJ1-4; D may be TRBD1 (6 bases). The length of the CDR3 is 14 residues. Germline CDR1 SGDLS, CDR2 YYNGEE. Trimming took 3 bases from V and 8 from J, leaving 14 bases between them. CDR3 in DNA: TGTGCCAGCAGCGGTACAGGGATCGGGGAAAAACTGTTTTTT. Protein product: CASSGTGIGEKLFF.

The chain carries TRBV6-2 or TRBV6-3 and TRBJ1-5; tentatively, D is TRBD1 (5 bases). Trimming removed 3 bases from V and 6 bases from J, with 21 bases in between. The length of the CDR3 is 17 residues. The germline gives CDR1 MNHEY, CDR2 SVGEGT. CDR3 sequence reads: CASSYTGTPNGGQPQHF. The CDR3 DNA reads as TGTGCCAGCAGTTATACCGGGACTCCAAATGGGGGTCAGCCCCAGCATTTT.

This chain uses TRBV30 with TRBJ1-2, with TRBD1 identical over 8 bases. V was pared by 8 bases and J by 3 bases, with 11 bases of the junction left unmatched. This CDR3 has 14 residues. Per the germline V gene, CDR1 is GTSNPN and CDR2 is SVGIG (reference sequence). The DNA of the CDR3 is TGTGCCCGCAACGACAGGGGACGGGACTATGGCTACACCTTC. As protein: CARNDRGRDYGYTF.

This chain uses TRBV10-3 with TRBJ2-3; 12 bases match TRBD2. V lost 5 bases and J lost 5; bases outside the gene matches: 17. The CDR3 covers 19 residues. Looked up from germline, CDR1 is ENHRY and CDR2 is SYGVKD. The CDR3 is CAISRGGRLAGGPGDTQYF. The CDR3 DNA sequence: TGTGCCATCAGTAGGGGTGGAAGGCTAGCGGGGGGGCCTGGAGATACGCAGTATTTT.

CDR3 nucleotides: TGTGCCAGCAGTGAAGTAGGCGGGACGGATGGCTACACCTTC. Translating gives CASSEVGGTDGYTF. The V call is TRBV6-1, the J call TRBJ1-2; D may be TRBD1 (5 bases). From germline, CDR1 is MNHNS and CDR2 SASEGT. Deletions cut 1 base from V and 6 bases from J, with 12 bases between. This CDR3 spans 14 amino acids.

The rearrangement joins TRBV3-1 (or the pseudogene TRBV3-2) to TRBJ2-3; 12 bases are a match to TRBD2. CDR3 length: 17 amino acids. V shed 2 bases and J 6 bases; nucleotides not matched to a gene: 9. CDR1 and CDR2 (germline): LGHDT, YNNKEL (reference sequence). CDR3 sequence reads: CASSQRASGRATDTQYF. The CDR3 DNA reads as TGTGCCAGCAGCCAAAGGGCTAGCGGGAGGGCCACTGATACGCAGTATTTT.

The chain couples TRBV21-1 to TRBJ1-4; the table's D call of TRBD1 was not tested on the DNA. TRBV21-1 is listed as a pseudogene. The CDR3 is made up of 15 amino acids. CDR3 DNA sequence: TGTGCCAGCACTCCGGTAAGGGGCCGTAATGAAAAACTGTTTTTT. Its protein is CASTPVRGRNEKLFF.

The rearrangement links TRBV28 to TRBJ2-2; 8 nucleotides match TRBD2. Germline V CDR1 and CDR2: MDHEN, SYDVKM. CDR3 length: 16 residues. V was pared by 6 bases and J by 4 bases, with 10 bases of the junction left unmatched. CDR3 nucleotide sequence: TGTGCCAGCAGCTCGACGGGACTAGGTGGCACCGGGGAGCTGTTTTTT. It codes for CASSSTGLGGTGELFF.

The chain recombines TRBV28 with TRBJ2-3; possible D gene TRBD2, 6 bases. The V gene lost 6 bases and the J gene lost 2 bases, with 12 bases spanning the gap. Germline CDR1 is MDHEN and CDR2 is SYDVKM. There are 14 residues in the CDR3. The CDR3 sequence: CASSPPGATDTQYF. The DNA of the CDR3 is TGTGCCAGCAGCCCGCCGGGAGCCACAGATACGCAGTATTTT.

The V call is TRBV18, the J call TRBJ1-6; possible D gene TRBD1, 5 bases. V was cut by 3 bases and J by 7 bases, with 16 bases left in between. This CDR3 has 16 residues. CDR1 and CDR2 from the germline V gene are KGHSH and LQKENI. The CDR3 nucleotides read TGTGCCAGCTCACCCCGCGGGGGTTTAGAAAATTCACCCCTCCACTTT. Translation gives CASSPRGGLENSPLHF.

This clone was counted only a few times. CDR3 coding DNA: TGTGCCAGAATCATCGGGGATAGCTCCTACGAGCAGTACTTC. It encodes CARIIGDSSYEQYF. The chain uses TRBV5-3 and TRBJ2-7; tentative D call: TRBD2 (5 bases). TRBV5-3 is marked as an open reading frame, function uncertain. The CDR3 spans 14 residues. Trimming took off 6 bases at V and 0 bases at J, with 13 bases between the two ends.

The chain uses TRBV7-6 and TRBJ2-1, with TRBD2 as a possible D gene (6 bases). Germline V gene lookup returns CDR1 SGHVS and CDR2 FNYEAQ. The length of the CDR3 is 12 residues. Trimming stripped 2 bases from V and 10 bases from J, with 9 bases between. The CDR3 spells CASSLRAGEQFF. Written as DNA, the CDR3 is TGTGCCAGCAGCTTACGAGCGGGCGAGCAGTTCTTC. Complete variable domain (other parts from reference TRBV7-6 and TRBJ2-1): GAGVSQSPRYKVTKRGQDVALRCDPISGHVSLYWYRQALGQGPEFLTYFNYEAQQDKSGLPNDRFSAERPEGSISTLTIQRTEQRDSAMYRCASSLRAGEQFFGPGTRLTVL.

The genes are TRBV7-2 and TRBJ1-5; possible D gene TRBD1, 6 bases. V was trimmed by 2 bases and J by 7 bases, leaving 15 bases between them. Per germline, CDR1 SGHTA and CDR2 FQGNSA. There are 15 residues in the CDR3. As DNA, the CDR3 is TGTGCCAGCAGCTTAAGGGGGGGGGCGGACCAGCCCCAGCATTTT. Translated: CASSLRGGADQPQHF.

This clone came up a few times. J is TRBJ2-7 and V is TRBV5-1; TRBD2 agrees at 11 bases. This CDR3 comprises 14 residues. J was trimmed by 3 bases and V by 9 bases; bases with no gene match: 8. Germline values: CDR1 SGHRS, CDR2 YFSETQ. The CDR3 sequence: CATRAGTSGYEQYF. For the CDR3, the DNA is TGCGCCACTAGGGCTGGGACTAGCGGCTACGAGCAGTACTTC.

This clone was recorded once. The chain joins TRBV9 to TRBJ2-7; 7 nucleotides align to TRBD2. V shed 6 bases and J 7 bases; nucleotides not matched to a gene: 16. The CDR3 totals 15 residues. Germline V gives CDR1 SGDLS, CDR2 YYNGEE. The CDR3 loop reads CASTQSGGGYSEQYF. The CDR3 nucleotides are TGTGCCAGCACCCAATCGGGCGGGGGATACTCGGAGCAGTACTTC.

In DNA form, the CDR3 reads TGTGCCTGGAGCCCGGGAGTCTATGGCTACACCTTC. This gives the protein CAWSPGVYGYTF. The chain uses TRBV30 and TRBJ1-2; D not resolved. V lost 3 bases and J lost 4, with 9 bases in between. Germline V lookup: CDR1 GTSNPN, CDR2 SVGIG (reference sequence). The CDR3 is 12 residues long.

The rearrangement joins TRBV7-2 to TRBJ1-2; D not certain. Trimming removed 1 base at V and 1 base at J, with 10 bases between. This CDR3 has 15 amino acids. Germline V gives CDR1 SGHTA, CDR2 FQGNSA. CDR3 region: CASSLGSGINYGYTF. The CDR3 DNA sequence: TGTGCCAGCAGCTTAGGGAGCGGGATTAACTATGGCTACACCTTC.

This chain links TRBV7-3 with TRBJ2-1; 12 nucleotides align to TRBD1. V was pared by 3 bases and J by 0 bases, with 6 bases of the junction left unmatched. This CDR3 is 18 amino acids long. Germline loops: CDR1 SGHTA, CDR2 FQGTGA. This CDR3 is CASSFPGTGGGSYNEQFF. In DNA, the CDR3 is TGTGCCAGCAGCTTCCCCGGGACAGGGGGCGGCTCCTACAATGAGCAGTTCTTC.

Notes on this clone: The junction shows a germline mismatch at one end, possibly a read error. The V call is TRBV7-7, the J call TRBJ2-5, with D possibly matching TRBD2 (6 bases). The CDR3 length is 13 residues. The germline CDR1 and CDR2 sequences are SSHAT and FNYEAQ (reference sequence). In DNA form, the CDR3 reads TGTGCTAGCAGCTCCGGACTACAAGAGACCCAGTACTTC. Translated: CASSSGLQETQYF. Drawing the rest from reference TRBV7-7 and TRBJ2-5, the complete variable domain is GAGVSQSPRYKVTKRGQDVTLRCDPISSHATLYWYQQALGQGPEFLTYFNYEAQPDKSGLPSDRFSAERPEGSISTLTIQRTEQRDSAMYRCASSSGLQETQYFGPGTRLLVL.

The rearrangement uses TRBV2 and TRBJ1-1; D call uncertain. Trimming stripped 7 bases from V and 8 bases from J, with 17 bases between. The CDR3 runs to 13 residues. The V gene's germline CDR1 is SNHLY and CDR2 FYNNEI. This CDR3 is CASTPWSGSEAFF. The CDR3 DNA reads TGTGCCAGCACTCCCTGGTCGGGGTCGGAAGCTTTCTTT.

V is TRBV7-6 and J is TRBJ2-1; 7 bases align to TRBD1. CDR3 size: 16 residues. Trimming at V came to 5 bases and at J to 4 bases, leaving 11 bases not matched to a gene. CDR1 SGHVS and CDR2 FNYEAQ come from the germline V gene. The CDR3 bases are TGTGCCAGCAGCCACAGCCGGGACAGACTATACAATGAGCAGTTCTTC. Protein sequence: CASSHSRDRLYNEQFF. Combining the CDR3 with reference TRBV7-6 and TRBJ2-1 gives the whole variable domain GAGVSQSPRYKVTKRGQDVALRCDPISGHVSLYWYRQALGQGPEFLTYFNYEAQQDKSGLPNDRFSAERPEGSISTLTIQRTEQRDSAMYRCASSHSRDRLYNEQFFGPGTRLTVL.

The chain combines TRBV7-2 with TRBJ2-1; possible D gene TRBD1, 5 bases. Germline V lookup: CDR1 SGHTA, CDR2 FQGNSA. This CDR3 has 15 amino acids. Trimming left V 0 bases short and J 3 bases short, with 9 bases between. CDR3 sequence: CASSLAQGLYNEQFF. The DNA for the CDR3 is TGTGCCAGCAGCTTAGCGCAGGGTCTCTACAATGAGCAGTTCTTC.

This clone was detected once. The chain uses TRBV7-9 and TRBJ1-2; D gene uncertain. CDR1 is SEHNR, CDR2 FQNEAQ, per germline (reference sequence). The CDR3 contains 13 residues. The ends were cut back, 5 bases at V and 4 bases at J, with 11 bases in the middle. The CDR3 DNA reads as TGTGCCAGCAGCCCAGCGGGAAGCTATGGCTACACCTTC. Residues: CASSPAGSYGYTF.

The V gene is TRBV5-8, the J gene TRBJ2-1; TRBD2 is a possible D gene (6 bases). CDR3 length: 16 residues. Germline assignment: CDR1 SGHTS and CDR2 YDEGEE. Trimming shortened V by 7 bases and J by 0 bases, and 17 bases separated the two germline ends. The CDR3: CASLWEVTSSYNEQFF. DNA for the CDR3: TGTGCCAGCCTTTGGGAGGTCACAAGCTCCTACAATGAGCAGTTCTTC.

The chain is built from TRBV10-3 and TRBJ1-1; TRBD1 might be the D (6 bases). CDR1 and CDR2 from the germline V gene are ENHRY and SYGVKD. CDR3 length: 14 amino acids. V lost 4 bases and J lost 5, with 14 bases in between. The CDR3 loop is CAISVSGAMTEAFF. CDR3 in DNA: TGTGCCATCAGTGTGTCAGGGGCGATGACTGAAGCTTTCTTT.

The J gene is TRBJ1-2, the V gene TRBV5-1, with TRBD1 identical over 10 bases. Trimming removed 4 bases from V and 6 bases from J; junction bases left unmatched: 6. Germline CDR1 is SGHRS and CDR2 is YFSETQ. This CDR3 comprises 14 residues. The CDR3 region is CASSPGQGMDGYTF. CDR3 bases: TGCGCCAGCAGCCCGGGACAGGGGATGGATGGCTACACCTTC. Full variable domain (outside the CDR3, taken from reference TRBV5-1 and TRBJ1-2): KAGVTQTPRYLIKTRGQQVTLSCSPISGHRSVSWYQQTPGQGLQFLFEYFSETQRNKGNFPGRFSGRQFSNSRSEMNVSTLELGDSALYLCASSPGQGMDGYTFGSGTRLTVV.

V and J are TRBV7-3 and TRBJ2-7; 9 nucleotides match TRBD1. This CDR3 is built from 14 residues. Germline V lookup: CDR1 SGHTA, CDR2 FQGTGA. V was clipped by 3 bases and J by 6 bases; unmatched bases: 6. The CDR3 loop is CASSFEGQGSEQYF. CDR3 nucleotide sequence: TGTGCCAGCAGCTTCGAGGGACAGGGCTCCGAGCAGTACTTC.

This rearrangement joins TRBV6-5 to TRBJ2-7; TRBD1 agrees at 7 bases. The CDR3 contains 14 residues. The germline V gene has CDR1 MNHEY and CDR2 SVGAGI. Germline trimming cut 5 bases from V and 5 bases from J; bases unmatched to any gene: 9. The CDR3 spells CASSNRQGVNEQYF. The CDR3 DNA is TGTGCCAGCAGTAACCGACAGGGCGTAAACGAGCAGTACTTC.

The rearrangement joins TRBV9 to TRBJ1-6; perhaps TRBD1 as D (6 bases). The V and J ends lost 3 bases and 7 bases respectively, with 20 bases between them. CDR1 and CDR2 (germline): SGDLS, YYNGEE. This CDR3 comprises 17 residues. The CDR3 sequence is CASSASGGGTVNSPLHF. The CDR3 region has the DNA TGTGCCAGCAGCGCATCCGGCGGGGGCACCGTGAATTCACCCCTCCACTTT.

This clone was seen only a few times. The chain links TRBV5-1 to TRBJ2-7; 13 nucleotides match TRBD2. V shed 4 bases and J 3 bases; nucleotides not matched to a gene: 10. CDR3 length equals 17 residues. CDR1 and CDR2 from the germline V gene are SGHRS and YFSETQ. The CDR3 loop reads CASSTAGTSGIGYEQYF. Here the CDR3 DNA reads TGCGCCAGCAGCACGGCCGGGACTAGCGGGATCGGCTACGAGCAGTACTTC.